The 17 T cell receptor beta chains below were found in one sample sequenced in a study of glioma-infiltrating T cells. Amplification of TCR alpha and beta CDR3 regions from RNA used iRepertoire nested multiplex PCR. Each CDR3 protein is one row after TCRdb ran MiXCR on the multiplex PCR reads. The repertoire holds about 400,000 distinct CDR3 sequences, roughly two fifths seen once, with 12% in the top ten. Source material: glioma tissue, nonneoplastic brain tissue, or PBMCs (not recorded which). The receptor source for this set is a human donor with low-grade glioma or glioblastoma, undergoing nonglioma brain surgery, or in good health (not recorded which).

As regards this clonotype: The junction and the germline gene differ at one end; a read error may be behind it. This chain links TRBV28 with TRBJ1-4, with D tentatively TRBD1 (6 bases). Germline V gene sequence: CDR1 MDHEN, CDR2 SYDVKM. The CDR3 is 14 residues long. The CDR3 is CASSSGVVSEKPFF. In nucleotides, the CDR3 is TGTGCCAGCAGTTCAGGGGTAGTAAGTGAAAAACCGTTTTTT.

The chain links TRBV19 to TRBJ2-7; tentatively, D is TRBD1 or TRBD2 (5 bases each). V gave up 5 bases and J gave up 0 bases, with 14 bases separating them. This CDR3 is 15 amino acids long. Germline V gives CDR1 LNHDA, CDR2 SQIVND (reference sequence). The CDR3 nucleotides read TGTGCCAGTAGTCCCGGGACGGCCAGCTCCTACGAGCAGTACTTC. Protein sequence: CASSPGTASSYEQYF.

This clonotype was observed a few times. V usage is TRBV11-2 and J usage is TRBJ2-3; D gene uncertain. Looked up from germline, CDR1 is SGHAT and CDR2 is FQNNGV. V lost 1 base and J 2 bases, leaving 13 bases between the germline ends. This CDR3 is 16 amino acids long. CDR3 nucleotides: TGTGCCAGCAGCTTAGTTTTCACAATTCTCACAGATACGCAGTATTTT. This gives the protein CASSLVFTILTDTQYF.

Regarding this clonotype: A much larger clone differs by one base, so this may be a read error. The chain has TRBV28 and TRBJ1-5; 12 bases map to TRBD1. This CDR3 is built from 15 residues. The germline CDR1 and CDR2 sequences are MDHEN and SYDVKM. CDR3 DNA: TGTGCCGGCAGGGGACAGGGGGCGATCAATCAGCCCCAGCATTTT. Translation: CAGRGQGAINQPQHF.

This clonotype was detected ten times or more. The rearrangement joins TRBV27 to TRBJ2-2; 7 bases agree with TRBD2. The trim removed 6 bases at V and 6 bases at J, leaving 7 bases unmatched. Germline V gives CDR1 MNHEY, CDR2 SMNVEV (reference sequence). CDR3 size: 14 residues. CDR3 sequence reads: CASSRGLPPGELFF. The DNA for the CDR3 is TGTGCCAGCAGCCGGGGACTACCCCCCGGGGAGCTGTTTTTT.

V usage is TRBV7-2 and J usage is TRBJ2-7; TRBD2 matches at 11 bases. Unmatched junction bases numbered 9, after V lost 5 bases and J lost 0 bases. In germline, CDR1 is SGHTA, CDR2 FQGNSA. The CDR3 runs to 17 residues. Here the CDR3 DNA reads TGTGCCAGCAGCACGGGGGGCCTAGCGGGGGGCTCCTACGAGCAGTACTTC. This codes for CASSTGGLAGGSYEQYF.

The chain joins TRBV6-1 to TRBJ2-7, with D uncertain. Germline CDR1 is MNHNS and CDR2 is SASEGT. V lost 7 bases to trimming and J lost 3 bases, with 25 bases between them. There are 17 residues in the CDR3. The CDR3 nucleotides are TGTGCCAGCATCGCCCCTGTGGCGGCGCAAGCCGTCTACGAGCAGTACTTC. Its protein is CASIAPVAAQAVYEQYF.

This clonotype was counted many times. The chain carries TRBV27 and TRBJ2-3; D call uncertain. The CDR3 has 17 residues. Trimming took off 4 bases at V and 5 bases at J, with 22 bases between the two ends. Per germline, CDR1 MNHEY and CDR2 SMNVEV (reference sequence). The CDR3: CASSYLGMGSLGDTQYF. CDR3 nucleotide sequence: TGTGCCAGCAGTTACCTCGGTATGGGGTCCCTGGGAGATACGCAGTATTTT.

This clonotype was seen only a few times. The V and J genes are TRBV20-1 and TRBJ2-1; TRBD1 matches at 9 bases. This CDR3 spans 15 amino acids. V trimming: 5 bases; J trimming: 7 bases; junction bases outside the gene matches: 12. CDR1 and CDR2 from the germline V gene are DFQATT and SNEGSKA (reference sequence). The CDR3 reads CSAQALGTGMNEQFF. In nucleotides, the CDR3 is TGCAGTGCTCAAGCCCTCGGGACAGGGATGAATGAGCAGTTCTTC.

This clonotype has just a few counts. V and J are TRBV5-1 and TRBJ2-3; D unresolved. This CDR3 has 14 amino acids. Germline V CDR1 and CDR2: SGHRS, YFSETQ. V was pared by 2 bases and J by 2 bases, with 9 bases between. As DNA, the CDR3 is TGCGCCAGCAGCTTCCCCGAAGTCACAGATACGCAGTATTTT. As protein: CASSFPEVTDTQYF.

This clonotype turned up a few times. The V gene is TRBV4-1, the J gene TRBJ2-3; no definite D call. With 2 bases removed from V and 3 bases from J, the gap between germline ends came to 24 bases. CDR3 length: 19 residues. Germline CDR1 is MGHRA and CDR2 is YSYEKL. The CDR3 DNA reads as TGCGCCAGCAGCCAACCCTCCGGCAGCTACCTTTTTAGTACAGATACGCAGTATTTT. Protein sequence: CASSQPSGSYLFSTDTQYF.

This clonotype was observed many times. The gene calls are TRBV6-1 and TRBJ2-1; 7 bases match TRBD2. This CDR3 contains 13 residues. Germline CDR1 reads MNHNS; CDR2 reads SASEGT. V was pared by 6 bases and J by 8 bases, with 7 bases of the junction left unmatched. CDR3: CASSPGEGHEQFF. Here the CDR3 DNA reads TGTGCCAGCAGCCCCGGGGAGGGGCATGAGCAGTTCTTC.

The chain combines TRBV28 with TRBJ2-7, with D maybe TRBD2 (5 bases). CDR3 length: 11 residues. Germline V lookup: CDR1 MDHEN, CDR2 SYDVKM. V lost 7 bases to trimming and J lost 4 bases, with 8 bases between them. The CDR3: CASMEAYEQYF. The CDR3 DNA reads TGTGCCAGCATGGAGGCTTACGAGCAGTACTTC.

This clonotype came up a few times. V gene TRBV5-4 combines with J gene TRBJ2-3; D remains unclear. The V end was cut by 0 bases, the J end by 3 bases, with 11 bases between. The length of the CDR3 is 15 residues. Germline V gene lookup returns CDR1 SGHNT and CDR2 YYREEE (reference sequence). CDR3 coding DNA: TGTGCCAGCAGCTTGGGTAGGGTTAGGACAGATACGCAGTATTTT. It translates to CASSLGRVRTDTQYF.

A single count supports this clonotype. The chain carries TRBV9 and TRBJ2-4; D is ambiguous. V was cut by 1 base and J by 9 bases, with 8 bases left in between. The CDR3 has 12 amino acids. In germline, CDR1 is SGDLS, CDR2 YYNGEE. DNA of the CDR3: TGTGCCAGCAGCGTACCGGGTGGCATTCAGTACTTC. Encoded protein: CASSVPGGIQYF. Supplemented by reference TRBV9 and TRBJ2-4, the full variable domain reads DSGVTQTPKHLITATGQRVTLRCSPRSGDLSVYWYQQSLDQGLQFLIQYYNGEERAKGNILERFSAQQFPDLHSELNLSSLELGDSALYFCASSVPGGIQYFGAGTRLSVL.

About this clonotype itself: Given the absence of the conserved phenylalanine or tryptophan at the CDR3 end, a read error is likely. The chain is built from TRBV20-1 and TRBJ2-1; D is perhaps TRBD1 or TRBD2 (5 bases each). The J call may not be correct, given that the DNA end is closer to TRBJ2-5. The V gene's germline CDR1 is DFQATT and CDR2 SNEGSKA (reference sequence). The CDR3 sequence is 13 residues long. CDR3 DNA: TGCAGTGCTAGAGGGGACCGCGGGGAGACCCAGTACCTC. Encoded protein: CSARGDRGETQYL.

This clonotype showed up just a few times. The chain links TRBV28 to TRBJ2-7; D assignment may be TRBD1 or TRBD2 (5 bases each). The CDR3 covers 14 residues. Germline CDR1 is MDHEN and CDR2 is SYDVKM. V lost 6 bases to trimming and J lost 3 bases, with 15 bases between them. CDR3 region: CASSSGRAHYEQYF. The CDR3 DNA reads TGTGCCAGCAGCTCGGGACGGGCCCACTACGAGCAGTACTTC.